This T cell receptor (beta chain) stems from a study of pediatric ulcerative colitis. During colonoscopy, one to two rectal pinch biopsies were collected. Germline V gene data show CDR1 as LNHDA and CDR2 as SQIVND (reference sequence). V shed 9 bases and J 5 bases; nucleotides not matched to a gene: 14. The CDR3 is 15 residues long. Profiled with immunoSEQ multiplex PCR; TCRdb holds only in-frame clones, not every one. The sample contains tens of thousands of clones, around 78% of which appear only once. This TCR was sampled from a boy between 5 and 17 years old with moderate ulcerative colitis. Sequences were obtained from gut tissue. The chain uses TRBV19 and TRBJ1-1; TRBD1 matches at 8 bases. This CDR3 is CASFELQGGRTEAFF. DNA for the CDR3: TGTGCCAGCTTCGAACTACAGGGGGGAAGGACTGAAGCTTTCTTT.